The source of this T cell receptor (beta chain) is a study of T cells in Graves' hyperthyroidism and ophthalmopathy. Amplification of TCR beta CDR3 regions was performed using RNA transcripts as template. The HTBI set primed first-round TCR CDR3 RT-PCR. TCRdb processed the multiplex PCR reads anew with MiXCR; each CDR3 protein has one entry. The repertoire consists of 550,000 to 700,000 distinct CDR3 sequences, with approximately 44% occurring once and the leading ten covering roughly 20%. Diagnoses used clinical symptoms, serum thyroxine and TRAb, thyroid ultrasound and orbital computed tomography. The CDR3 sequence is 13 residues long. Trimming cost V 4 bases and J 0 bases, with 9 bases left between them. Germline V CDR1 and CDR2: SQVTM, ANQGSEA.

The rearrangement joins TRBV29-1 to TRBJ1-1; no firm D call. The receptor was derived from an adult woman with Graves' disease, either hyperthyroidism or ophthalmopathy (not recorded which). Sequencing used peripheral blood or thyroid tissue (not recorded which). CDR3 protein: CSVVGRLNTEAFF. The CDR3 DNA reads TGCAGCGTTGTTGGCCGGTTGAACACTGAAGCTTTCTTT. Together with reference TRBV29-1 and TRBJ1-1, the CDR3 gives the full variable domain: SAVISQKPSRDICQRGTSLTIQCQVDSQVTMMFWYRQQPGQSLTLIATANQGSEATYESGFVIDKFPISRPNLTFSTLTVSNMSPEDSSIYLCSVVGRLNTEAFFGQGTRLTVV.